Presented here are 25 T cell receptor beta chains from one specimen sequenced in a study of shared clonotypes between healthy human individuals. Some clones are missing from TCRdb's copy, which holds only in-frame ones; the method was immunoSEQ multiplex PCR. The data contain roughly 660,000 clones, about 90% of them singletons. Sequenced sample: memory CD8+ T cells from PBMCs. The sample's subset: CD45RO+ cells pooled with CCR7-negative TemRA cells. The receptors shown here come from a man between 18 and 35 years old in good health. Some clones in this sample may be carry-over from other donors' samples.

This chain uses TRBV5-1 with TRBJ2-3; TRBD1 aligns across 7 bases. There are 16 residues in the CDR3. V shed 3 bases and J 2 bases; nucleotides not matched to a gene: 9. The V gene's germline CDR1 is SGHRS and CDR2 YFSETQ. The CDR3 DNA follows: TGCGCCAGCAGCTATCGACAGGGCAGGACCACAGATACGCAGTATTTT. The encoded protein is CASSYRQGRTTDTQYF.

V usage is TRBV21-1 and J usage is TRBJ2-2; the D call of TRBD1 is as the table states it, not checked on the DNA. TRBV21-1 is a pseudogene segment. The CDR3 sequence is 15 residues long. CDR3 DNA sequence: TGTGCCAGCGCCCGCCAGGCGCGTAGCACCGGGGAGCTGTTTTTT. This codes for CASARQARSTGELFF.

This chain connects TRBV4-3 to TRBJ2-7, with 10 bases aligning to TRBD2. Germline lookup yields CDR1 LGHNA and CDR2 YSLEER. V lost 4 bases to trimming and J lost 5 bases; unmatched junction nucleotides: 8. The CDR3 covers 15 residues. The CDR3 nucleotides read TGCGCCAGCAGCCCATCTAGCGGGAGTCACCACGAGCAGTACTTC. This codes for CASSPSSGSHHEQYF.

This clone has more than one count but fewer than ten. The V gene is TRBV6-6, the J gene TRBJ1-6; 7 nucleotides match TRBD1. The CDR3 is 15 amino acids. Germline V CDR1 and CDR2: MNHNY, SVGAGI (reference sequence). The junction had 4 bases not matched to a gene; V was cut back by 5 bases and J by 3 bases. CDR3 nucleotides: TGTGCCAGCAGTCCGGGACAGAACTATAATTCACCCCTCCACTTT. This sequence encodes CASSPGQNYNSPLHF.

The chain carries TRBV29-1 and TRBJ2-5; a possible D gene is TRBD1 (6 bases). The J call may be incorrect, as the DNA end agrees better with TRBJ2-7. The CDR3 has 16 amino acids. Germline V gives CDR1 SQVTM, CDR2 ANQGSEA. The CDR3 here is CSVEGGRGMIRGEQYF. In DNA, the CDR3 is TGCAGCGTTGAGGGCGGCAGGGGCATGATCCGAGGCGAGCAGTACTTC.

The rearrangement uses TRBV5-6 and TRBJ2-7; 9 bases fit TRBD1. The germline V gene has CDR1 SGHDT and CDR2 YYEEEE. V was clipped by 1 base and J by 7 bases; unmatched bases: 9. This CDR3 comprises 15 residues. In DNA, the CDR3 is TGTGCCAGCAGCTTGAGAGCCGGGACAGGGCGGGAGCAGTACTTC. Translation: CASSLRAGTGREQYF.

Turning to this clone: It differs at one base from a far larger clone, so likely a read error. The chain links TRBV2 to TRBJ2-3, with TRBD2 identical over 8 bases. The junction had 3 bases not matched to a gene; V was cut back by 4 bases and J by 0 bases. Germline CDR1 SNHLY, CDR2 FYNNEI. The CDR3 consists of 15 residues. CDR3 nucleotide sequence: TGTGCCAGCAGTGTCTCTAGCGGGAGCACAGATACGCAGTATTTT. Its translation: CASSVSSGSTDTQYF.

This clone was seen a few times. This chain joins TRBV9 and TRBJ2-1; 7 positions match TRBD2. With V trimmed by 7 bases and J by 7 bases, 14 bases remained unmatched. From germline, CDR1 is SGDLS and CDR2 YYNGEE. This CDR3 spans 15 amino acids. The CDR3 sequence is CASSRGSGVGNEQFF. CDR3 nucleotide sequence: TGTGCCAGCTCACGGGGCAGCGGGGTAGGGAATGAGCAGTTCTTC.

The chain recombines TRBV30 with TRBJ1-1; TRBD1 aligns across 8 bases. The CDR3 length is 14 residues. Germline CDR1 GTSNPN, CDR2 SVGIG (reference sequence). With 0 bases clipped from V and 5 bases from J, the junction kept 5 bases outside the gene matches. The CDR3 here is CAWSVQGAGTEAFF. For the CDR3, the DNA is TGTGCCTGGAGTGTTCAGGGGGCGGGGACTGAAGCTTTCTTT.

V gene TRBV7-9 combines with J gene TRBJ1-2, with 9 bases that match TRBD1. Germline values: CDR1 SEHNR, CDR2 FQNEAQ (reference sequence). This CDR3 spans 17 amino acids. V trimming: 5 bases; J trimming: 2 bases; junction bases outside the gene matches: 12. The chain's CDR3 is CASSPVGTGIQNYGYTF. For the CDR3, the DNA is TGTGCCAGCAGCCCAGTAGGGACAGGGATCCAAAACTATGGCTACACCTTC.

Concerning this clone: At one end the junction does not follow the germline gene, possibly because of a read error. The chain combines TRBV7-9 with TRBJ2-1; 10 nucleotides agree with TRBD1. CDR3 length: 15 amino acids. Germline V gene data show CDR1 as SEHNR and CDR2 as FQNEAQ (reference sequence). Here the CDR3 DNA reads TGCGCCAGCAGCCAGGGGACAGGGGCGCCCAATGAGCAGTTCTTC. Amino acid sequence: CASSQGTGAPNEQFF.

The chain joins TRBV18 to TRBJ2-3; 9 nucleotides line up with TRBD2. The V and J ends lost 6 bases and 4 bases, in that order; junction bases with no gene match: 11. This CDR3 has 16 residues. Germline CDR1 is KGHSH and CDR2 is LQKENI. The chain's CDR3 is CASSFSGTSLADTQYF. In DNA, the CDR3 is TGTGCCAGCTCGTTCTCCGGGACTAGCTTAGCAGATACGCAGTATTTT.

The V call is TRBV5-5, the J call TRBJ1-2; perhaps TRBD1 as D (6 bases). CDR1 and CDR2 (germline): SGHKS, YYEKEE (reference sequence). The CDR3 loop spans 14 amino acids. Between the trimmed V and J ends, which lost 7 bases and 6 bases, there was a span of 19 bases. The CDR3 nucleotides are TGTGCCAGCGGGTGGGCAGGGGAGAACCATGGCTACACCTTC. Translated: CASGWAGENHGYTF.

The rearrangement uses TRBV9 and TRBJ2-3, with a weak D call TRBD2 (6 bases). The V end lost 3 bases, the J end lost 2 bases, and 13 bases lay between the germline ends. This CDR3 region has 15 residues. CDR1 is SGDLS, CDR2 YYNGEE, per germline. CDR3 DNA sequence: TGTGCCAGCAGCGCTGGGACTTCGAACACAGATACGCAGTATTTT. Translating it yields CASSAGTSNTDTQYF.

This clone has just a few counts. This CDR3 is also generated by other DNA sequences in the sample. The J gene is TRBJ2-7, the V gene TRBV5-1; no clear D gene. The CDR3 sequence is 11 residues long. Trimming removed 0 bases at V and 5 bases at J, with 3 bases between. CDR1 and CDR2 from the germline V gene are SGHRS and YFSETQ. The CDR3 region is CASSLGHEQYF. The CDR3 DNA sequence: TGCGCCAGCAGCTTGGGTCACGAGCAGTACTTC.

The chain links TRBV7-9 to TRBJ2-2, with TRBD1 matching over 7 bases. Trimming cost V 4 bases and J 6 bases; bases outside gene matches: 8. The CDR3 is 15 amino acids. Germline V gene lookup returns CDR1 SEHNR and CDR2 FQNEAQ (reference sequence). DNA for the CDR3: TGTGCCAGCAGCTCCACCCGGGACAGTGCCGGGGAGCTGTTTTTT. Residues: CASSSTRDSAGELFF.

V usage is TRBV28 and J usage is TRBJ2-2, with D tentatively TRBD2 (6 bases). The CDR3 has 14 amino acids. Germline CDR1 is MDHEN and CDR2 is SYDVKM. V was trimmed by 6 bases and J by 8 bases, leaving 16 bases between them. Written as DNA, the CDR3 is TGTGCCAGCAGCCTAGGAGTAGCGGAAGGGGAGCTGTTTTTT. It encodes CASSLGVAEGELFF.

To note about this clone: Germline and junction disagree at one end, which may indicate a read error. This chain joins TRBV29-1 and TRBJ1-1, with TRBD1 identical over 7 bases. This CDR3 spans 9 amino acids. CDR1 SQVTM and CDR2 ANQGSEA come from the germline V gene. The CDR3 protein is CSVGGDRVF. As DNA, the CDR3 is TGCAGCGTTGGAGGAGACAGGGTCTTT.

The V and J genes are TRBV27 and TRBJ2-7, with TRBD1 matching 8 bases. V lost 3 bases, J lost 1 base, and 5 bases stayed unmatched. Per the germline V gene, CDR1 is MNHEY and CDR2 is SMNVEV (reference sequence). The CDR3 is 15 residues long. The DNA for the CDR3 is TGTGCCAGCAGTTTGTGGCAGGGGGCATCCTACGAGCAGTACTTC. It yields the protein CASSLWQGASYEQYF.

The count of this clone is one. The chain carries TRBV28 and TRBJ2-1; D is perhaps TRBD1 or TRBD2 (5 bases each). The CDR3 is 13 residues long. Trimming left V 5 bases short and J 9 bases short, with 14 bases between. Germline loops: CDR1 MDHEN, CDR2 SYDVKM. As DNA, the CDR3 is TGTGCCAGCAGTCTCGGGACCCCGTCTGAGCAGTTCTTC. Its protein is CASSLGTPSEQFF.

CDR3 sequence (DNA): TGCGCCAGCAGTGAGAGGGGGGATACGCAGTATTTT. As protein: CASSERGDTQYF. The V call is TRBV10-1, the J call TRBJ2-3, with D tentatively TRBD1 (6 bases). This CDR3 contains 12 residues. V was cut by 2 bases and J by 6 bases, with 6 bases left in between. Germline loops: CDR1 WNHNN, CDR2 SYGVQD (reference sequence).

This clone has only one observation. This chain uses TRBV5-1 with TRBJ2-1, with 12 bases fitting TRBD1. V gave up 2 bases and J gave up 10 bases; unmatched junction bases: 10. The CDR3 consists of 16 residues. Per the germline V gene, CDR1 is SGHRS and CDR2 is YFSETQ. This CDR3 reads CASSFIRDRGQDEQFF. CDR3 coding DNA: TGCGCCAGCAGCTTCATCCGGGACAGGGGGCAGGACGAGCAGTTCTTC. Full variable domain (rest looked up from reference TRBV5-1 and TRBJ2-1): KAGVTQTPRYLIKTRGQQVTLSCSPISGHRSVSWYQQTPGQGLQFLFEYFSETQRNKGNFPGRFSGRQFSNSRSEMNVSTLELGDSALYLCASSFIRDRGQDEQFFGPGTRLTVL.

This chain connects TRBV6-6 to TRBJ2-1, with D perhaps TRBD1 (6 bases). Germline V lookup: CDR1 MNHNY, CDR2 SVGAGI (reference sequence). V was pared by 5 bases and J by 5 bases, with 19 bases between. The CDR3 spans 16 residues. CDR3 in amino acids: CASSGVGQGPNNEQFF. In DNA, the CDR3 is TGTGCCAGCAGTGGCGTCGGGCAGGGGCCCAACAATGAGCAGTTCTTC.

CDR3 loop: CASSEDSLGGNQPQHF. CDR3 DNA sequence: TGTGCCAGCAGTGAGGATTCCCTCGGGGGCAATCAGCCCCAGCATTTT. The chain recombines TRBV2 with TRBJ1-5; D is undetermined. CDR1 and CDR2 (germline): SNHLY, FYNNEI. Trimming shortened V by 3 bases and J by 2 bases, and 14 bases separated the two germline ends. CDR3 length equals 16 residues.

The J gene is TRBJ2-7, the V gene TRBV5-1; no reliable D call. V lost 0 bases and J 3 bases, leaving 10 bases between the germline ends. The CDR3 is made up of 14 amino acids. Per germline, CDR1 SGHRS and CDR2 YFSETQ. The CDR3 is CASSLAVPGYEQYF. The CDR3 DNA reads TGCGCCAGCAGCTTGGCTGTGCCGGGCTACGAGCAGTACTTC.